This T cell receptor beta chain was identified in a study of metastatic and nonmetastatic thyroid tumors (TCRdb year 2020). Study-wide context: For patients with malignant and with benign thyroid disease, the researchers compared repertoires between peripheral blood samples and tumor or nodule tissue samples. Results the study describes overall, beyond this receptor: In both blood and tumor samples, TCR beta diversity was reported to be significantly higher in malignant tumors than in benign nodules.

Via the germline V gene (reference sequence), CDR1 is SGHAT and CDR2 FQDESV. Clipping removes 4 bases from V and 0 bases from J, with 8 as the unmatched junction base count. The CDR3 spans 16 residues, from the cysteine through the phenylalanine. This entry keeps only the CDR3 DNA: 48 bases, framed from base 1. Receptors were amplified or captured by PCR. Reads for this sample came from an Illumina HiSeq 4000. The TCR beta-chain CDR3 region of each patient was profiled by high-throughput sequencing. The authors' analysis ran thus. The researchers built a classifier to tell apart papillary thyroid cancer patients with distant metastasis, based on CDR3 differences among clinicopathological groups. The Shannon index was used to assess repertoire diversity, and the Morisita-Horn index was used to assess tumor-blood repertoire similarity. The raw public data were reprocessed by TCRdb itself: fastp quality trimming at Q25, MiXCR clonotype calling, in-frame beta chains only. The authors' filters were not applied to this entry. Here the sample has under 100,000 clones; less than 10% occur a single time. Of the sample, 8.8% is held by the ten largest clones.

None of the patients had been given any treatment before thyroid surgery. Patient clinical samples collected from about 2011 to 2018 were retrospectively analysed using T-cell receptor beta sequencing. This clone has a count of ten or more. This clone's antigen is unknown. Per-nucleotide qualities are absent, and no much larger clonotype sits a single base away. The clonotype originates from a female donor with papillary thyroid cancer or a benign thyroid nodule (not recorded which). Some clones in this sample may be carry-over from other donors' samples. The chain is made from TRBV11-1 and TRBJ1-1; the central 7 bases match TRBD1. The sample was blood. DNA sequence: TGTGCCAGCAGCTCCAGGGGGTACACCATGAACACTGAAGCTTTCTTT. It specifies CASSSRGYTMNTEAFF.